The entry below gives a single T cell receptor (beta chain) sequence along with its context. This sample stems from a study of blood T cell repertoires in COVID-19. Study context: From the United States, Italy and Spain came samples of acute and convalescent COVID-19. Nucleic acid was either cDNA or gDNA, and it came from T cells, B-cell-depleted T cells, or PBMCs.

Original methodology: Quantification of nucleated cells was approximated via reference gene primer amplification. Assay: immunoSEQ multiplex PCR; the TCRdb copy retains only in-frame clones and omits some. The V and J calls and clone size were taken over from that table, and D and trimming were inferred from the DNA. The table has under 300,000 clones, around four fifths seen once. The trim removed 6 bases at V and 0 bases at J, leaving 8 bases unmatched. The CDR3 has 16 amino acids. Germline V gene lookup returns CDR1 MNHNY and CDR2 SVGAGI (reference sequence). V gene TRBV6-6 combines with J gene TRBJ2-1; TRBD2 matches 7 bases. Material: peripheral blood. The source of this sequence is a woman aged 60-75 years with active or convalescent COVID-19. Here the CDR3 DNA reads TGTGCCAGCAGCCGGGAGGAACCAAGCTCCTACAATGAGCAGTTCTTC. Its protein is CASSREEPSSYNEQFF.